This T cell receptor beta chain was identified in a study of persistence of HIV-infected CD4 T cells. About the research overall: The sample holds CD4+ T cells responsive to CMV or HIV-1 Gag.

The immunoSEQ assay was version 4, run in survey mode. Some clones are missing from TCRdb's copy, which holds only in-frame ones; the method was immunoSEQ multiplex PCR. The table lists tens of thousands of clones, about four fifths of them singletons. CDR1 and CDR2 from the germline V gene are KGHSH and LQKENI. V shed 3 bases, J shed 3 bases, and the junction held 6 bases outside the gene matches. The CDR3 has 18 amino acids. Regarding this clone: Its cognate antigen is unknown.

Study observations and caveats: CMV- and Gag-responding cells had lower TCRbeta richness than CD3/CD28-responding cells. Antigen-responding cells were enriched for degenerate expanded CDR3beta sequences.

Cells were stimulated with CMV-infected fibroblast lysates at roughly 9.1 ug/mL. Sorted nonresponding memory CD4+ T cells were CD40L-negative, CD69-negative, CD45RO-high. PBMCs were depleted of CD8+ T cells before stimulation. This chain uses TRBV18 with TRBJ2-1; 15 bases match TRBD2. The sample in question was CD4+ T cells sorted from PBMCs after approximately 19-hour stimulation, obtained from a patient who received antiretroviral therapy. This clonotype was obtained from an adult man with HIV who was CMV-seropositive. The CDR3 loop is CASSPGTSGGRVYNEQFF. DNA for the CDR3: TGTGCCAGCTCACCTGGGACTAGCGGGGGGCGAGTCTACAATGAGCAGTTCTTC. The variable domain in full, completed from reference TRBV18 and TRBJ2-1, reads NAGVMQNPRHLVRRRGQEARLRCSPMKGHSHVYWYRQLPEEGLKFMVYLQKENIIDESGMPKERFSAEFPKEGPSILRIQQVVRGDSAAYFCASSPGTSGGRVYNEQFFGPGTRLTVL.